This TCR beta chain was recovered during a study of ipilimumab plus nivolumab after autologous stem cell transplantation. Overall study context: The DLBCL cohort had primary refractory and relapsed disease, with 18-month progression-free survival of about 82% and 31%.

CDR3 length: 14 amino acids. The V end was cut by 1 base, the J end by 1 base, with 6 bases between. Germline V gene lookup returns CDR1 MGHRA and CDR2 YSYEKL. Here immunoSEQ multiplex PCR was the method, and the copy in TCRdb shows in-frame clones only, minus some. The sample carries some 87,000 clones, 75% to 85% recorded once. The sequence came from a male donor with diffuse large B-cell lymphoma. This specimen was PBMCs, taken in a trial of ipilimumab plus nivolumab as post-transplant consolidation. This rearrangement joins TRBV4-1 to TRBJ2-3; D call uncertain. The CDR3 DNA reads as TGCGCCAGCAGCCAAGGACGCCGCACAGATACGCAGTATTTT. Encoded protein: CASSQGRRTDTQYF.